Shown below are 23 T cell receptor beta chains from a single sample sequenced in a study of prognosis after radiotherapy for stage I lung cancer. From genomic DNA, two-round multiplex PCR was used to amplify TCR beta CDR3. The first round of PCR was done with primers that matched each TRBV and TRBJ gene. TCRdb recomputed calls from the multiplex PCR reads with MiXCR, one row per CDR3 protein. The sample records 20,000 to 25,000 distinct CDR3 sequences, more than 35% being singletons. The specimen comprised PBMCs, sampled before or after stereotactic body radiation therapy (not recorded which). These receptors came from a donor at least 50 years old with non-small cell lung cancer.

The rearrangement joins TRBV6-1 to TRBJ2-6; D assignment may be TRBD1 or TRBD2 (5 bases each). V was pared by 5 bases and J by 8 bases, with 19 bases between. The CDR3 length is 16 residues. Germline lookup yields CDR1 MNHNS and CDR2 SASEGT. The CDR3: CASSTPRGSWSNVLTF. CDR3 bases: TGTGCCAGCAGTACGCCACGGGGCTCTTGGTCCAACGTCCTGACTTTC.

This clonotype was recorded many times. The chain couples TRBV10-3 to TRBJ1-1; TRBD1 might be the D (5 bases). The CDR3 sequence is 14 residues long. Germline V gene lookup returns CDR1 ENHRY and CDR2 SYGVKD. V shed 9 bases and J shed 6 bases, with 20 bases lying between them. In nucleotides, the CDR3 is TGTGCCATTGTTGGGGCAGGGCCCGAGCCTGAAGCTTTCTTT. This sequence encodes CAIVGAGPEPEAFF.

This clonotype was recorded many times. The chain couples TRBV3-1 to TRBJ2-6, with D unresolved. The CDR3 length is 17 residues. Looked up from germline, CDR1 is LGHDT and CDR2 is YNNKEL (reference sequence). V lost 3 bases and J lost 0, with 12 bases in between. The CDR3 DNA is TGTGCCAGCAGCCACTTCTCAGCCATCTCTGGGGCCAACGTCCTGACTTTC. Translation: CASSHFSAISGANVLTF.

The rearrangement links TRBV6-1 to TRBJ1-1; D is ambiguous. V was trimmed by 4 bases and J by 0 bases, leaving 6 bases between them. The length of the CDR3 is 13 residues. The germline V gene has CDR1 MNHNS and CDR2 SASEGT. This CDR3 is CASSAWVNTEAFF. CDR3 in DNA: TGTGCCAGCAGTGCCTGGGTGAACACTGAAGCTTTCTTT.

This clonotype has a count of ten or more. The chain's CDR3 is CASSKGGSGEKLFF. The CDR3 region has the DNA TGCGCCAGCAGCAAGGGGGGGAGTGGTGAAAAACTGTTTTTT. This rearrangement joins TRBV5-1 to TRBJ1-4; tentative D call: TRBD1 (6 bases). Trimming cost V 4 bases and J 7 bases, with 14 bases left between them. This CDR3 has 14 amino acids. Germline V gene data show CDR1 as SGHRS and CDR2 as YFSETQ.

This clonotype came up many times. The V and J genes are TRBV15 and TRBJ2-3, with a tentative D call TRBD2 (6 bases). Germline CDR1 is LNHNV and CDR2 is YYDKDF (reference sequence). The V end lost 0 bases, the J end lost 1 base, and 8 bases lay between the germline ends. The CDR3 extends over 15 amino acids. The CDR3: CATSREWGGTDTQYF. As DNA, the CDR3 is TGTGCCACCAGCAGAGAGTGGGGGGGCACAGATACGCAGTATTTT.

This clonotype was counted a few times. A much larger clone differs by one base, so this may be a read error. The J gene is TRBJ2-7, the V gene TRBV27, with 7 nucleotides matching TRBD2. The germline gives CDR1 MNHEY, CDR2 SMNVEV (reference sequence). The CDR3 is made up of 14 amino acids. CDR3 protein: CASRLARSLYEHYF. CDR3 nucleotides: TGTGCCAGCAGACTAGCGAGGTCGCTCTACGAGCATTACTTC.

The V call is TRBV10-1, the J call TRBJ2-3; D is perhaps TRBD2 (5 bases). This CDR3 contains 15 residues. V shed 0 bases and J shed 2 bases, with 9 bases lying between them. In germline, CDR1 is WNHNN, CDR2 SYGVQD (reference sequence). CDR3 DNA sequence: TGCGCCAGCAGTGAGTCGAGGGAAAACACAGATACGCAGTATTTT. It yields the protein CASSESRENTDTQYF.

Ten or more counts support this clonotype. The CDR3 DNA follows: TGTGCCAGCAGTCGACAGGGGATGAACACTGAAGCTTTCTTT. Its translation is CASSRQGMNTEAFF. The chain carries TRBV6-2 or TRBV6-3 and TRBJ1-1; 8 bases are a match to TRBD1. The CDR3 consists of 14 residues. The V gene's germline CDR1 is MNHEY and CDR2 SVGEGT. The junction had 2 bases not matched to a gene; V was cut back by 5 bases and J by 0 bases.

CDR3: CASSEGGGQNYGYTF. CDR3 nucleotide sequence: TGTGCCAGCAGTGAGGGGGGTGGACAGAACTATGGCTACACCTTC. The chain links TRBV6-2 or TRBV6-3 to TRBJ1-2; TRBD1 might be the D (6 bases). Trimming took off 5 bases at V and 2 bases at J, with 15 bases between the two ends. CDR3 size: 15 residues. Germline CDR1 MNHEY, CDR2 SVGEGT.

This clonotype was seen at least ten times. This chain uses TRBV9 with TRBJ1-1; the D gene is possibly TRBD1 (5 bases). This CDR3 has 14 amino acids. V lost 0 bases and J 1 base, leaving 7 bases between the germline ends. Germline CDR1 and CDR2: SGDLS and YYNGEE. Here the CDR3 DNA reads TGTGCCAGCAGCGTAGATGGGGGGAACACTGAAGCTTTCTTT. Translation: CASSVDGGNTEAFF.

This clonotype was recorded at least ten times. J is TRBJ2-7 and V is TRBV19, with 8 positions matching TRBD1. Germline-derived CDR1 and CDR2 are LNHDA and SQIVND (reference sequence). CDR3 length equals 15 residues. V dropped 5 bases and J dropped 5; count of bases not matched to a gene: 11. The CDR3 DNA reads TGTGCCAGTAGTTTCAGGGGGCTAGGGTACAACGAGCAGTACTTC. This codes for CASSFRGLGYNEQYF.

The rearrangement links TRBV12-3 or TRBV12-4 to TRBJ1-3; D may be TRBD1 (5 bases). Trimming left V 7 bases short and J 6 bases short, with 19 bases between. CDR3 length: 15 amino acids. The CDR3 nucleotides are TGTGCCAGCACCGCCTTAGGGGTTGTCGTAAACACCATATATTTT. Translation gives CASTALGVVVNTIYF.

This clonotype was counted many times. V usage is TRBV5-4 and J usage is TRBJ2-7; D is uncertain. There are 15 residues in the CDR3. V was trimmed by 4 bases and J by 4 bases, leaving 18 bases between them. Per germline, CDR1 SGHNT and CDR2 YYREEE (reference sequence). The CDR3 DNA reads as TGTGCCAGCAGCAACCGGGCCCAGCAAGAATACGAGCAGTACTTC. This sequence encodes CASSNRAQQEYEQYF.

The J gene is TRBJ2-3, the V gene TRBV6-1; tentative D call: TRBD2 (5 bases). The CDR3 has 15 amino acids. Germline loops: CDR1 MNHNS, CDR2 SASEGT. Trimming took 1 base from V and 6 from J, leaving 14 bases between them. The CDR3 coding sequence is TGTGCCAGCAGTGAAGAGGTGGGGAGTTGGGATACGCAGTATTTT. Protein product: CASSEEVGSWDTQYF.

This clonotype was observed many times. This chain connects TRBV11-3 to TRBJ2-3; a possible D gene is TRBD1 (6 bases). Germline-derived CDR1 and CDR2 are SGHNT and YENEEA. CDR3 length: 13 amino acids. The V and J ends lost 3 bases and 4 bases respectively, with 8 bases between them. The CDR3 sequence is CASSLAGADTQYF. CDR3 sequence (DNA): TGTGCCAGCAGCTTGGCAGGGGCAGATACGCAGTATTTT.

Sample share makes this clonotype medium-sized. V is TRBV28 and J is TRBJ2-7; tentatively, D is TRBD2 (5 bases). The CDR3 consists of 13 residues. The germline gives CDR1 MDHEN, CDR2 SYDVKM. Trimming took off 4 bases at V and 2 bases at J, with 9 bases between the two ends. CDR3 loop: CASSSPSPYEQYF. CDR3 nucleotide sequence: TGTGCCAGCAGTTCCCCTAGCCCCTACGAGCAGTACTTC.

There are many counts of this clonotype. One junction end disagrees with the germline gene, perhaps due to a read error. V usage is TRBV19 and J usage is TRBJ2-7; possibly TRBD1 or TRBD2 for D (5 bases each). Germline V gene sequence: CDR1 LNHDA, CDR2 SQIVND (reference sequence). This CDR3 is 13 amino acids long. The CDR3 bases are TGTGCCAGTAGTATTCCCGGGACCCAGGGTCGAGACTTC. Encoded protein: CASSIPGTQGRDF.

This clonotype was recorded many times. V is TRBV19 and J is TRBJ1-1, with a tentative D call TRBD1 (6 bases). Deletions cut 0 bases from V and 2 bases from J, with 10 bases between. In germline, CDR1 is LNHDA, CDR2 SQIVND (reference sequence). The CDR3 consists of 15 residues. CDR3 sequence (DNA): TGTGCCAGTAGTATAGACCCAGGGGTAAACACTGAAGCTTTCTTT. Protein: CASSIDPGVNTEAFF.

This clonotype is medium-sized (0.01 to 0.1%) in the sample. The rearrangement uses TRBV2 and TRBJ2-7; weak D call: TRBD2 (5 bases). Trimming cost V 4 bases and J 6 bases, with 19 bases left between them. The CDR3 has 15 residues. Germline CDR1 reads SNHLY; CDR2 reads FYNNEI. As DNA, the CDR3 is TGTGCCAGCAGTGGTTTCCGGACGGGGTCGGCCGAGCAGTACTTC. Its protein product is CASSGFRTGSAEQYF. Combining the CDR3 with reference TRBV2 and TRBJ2-7 gives the whole variable domain EPEVTQTPSHQVTQMGQEVILRCVPISNHLYFYWYRQILGQKVEFLVSFYNNEISEKSEIFDDQFSVERPDGSNFTLKIRSTKLEDSAMYFCASSGFRTGSAEQYFGPGTRLTVT.

This clonotype was detected many times. V and J are TRBV5-6 and TRBJ2-7; TRBD1 matches 7 bases. Germline lookup yields CDR1 SGHDT and CDR2 YYEEEE. V shed 0 bases, J shed 6 bases, and the junction held 3 bases outside the gene matches. This CDR3 contains 13 residues. CDR3 bases: TGTGCCAGCAGCTTGGGGGCAGGGGGCGAGCAGTACTTC. This gives the protein CASSLGAGGEQYF. Variable domain in full (rest from reference TRBV5-6 and TRBJ2-7): DAGVTQSPTHLIKTRGQQVTLRCSPKSGHDTVSWYQQALGQGPQFIFQYYEEEERQRGNFPDRFSGHQFPNYSSELNVNALLLGDSALYLCASSLGAGGEQYFGPGTRLTVT.

This clonotype was seen a single time. No DNA is shown, since the ends of the CDR3 on it are uncertain; the CDR3 is the one TCRdb lists. V is TRBV19 and J is TRBJ1-5. Germline CDR1 and CDR2: LNHDA and SQIVND (reference sequence). The CDR3 is 23 residues long, ends included. CDR3 residues: CASSTSYNSPLHFGNGTMLPQHF.

This clonotype was counted ten times or more. The chain couples TRBV7-3 to TRBJ2-3; a possible D gene is TRBD2 (5 bases). V gave up 5 bases and J gave up 3 bases, with 12 bases separating them. Germline V gene data show CDR1 as SGHTA and CDR2 as FQGTGA. The CDR3 loop spans 14 amino acids. This CDR3 is CASSPLALTDTQYF. As DNA, the CDR3 is TGTGCCAGCAGCCCCCTAGCTCTAACAGATACGCAGTATTTT.